The T cell receptor (beta chain) under discussion was sequenced for a study of T cell changes during pregnancy in multiple sclerosis. The CDR3 is 15 residues long. Per the germline V gene, CDR1 is SEHNR and CDR2 is FQNEAQ (reference sequence). Trimming removed 0 bases from V and 3 bases from J, with 12 bases in between. TCRdb's copy holds only in-frame clones and misses some; the assay was immunoSEQ multiplex PCR. The sample lists about 55,000 clones; approximately 93% were seen once. V gene TRBV7-9 combines with J gene TRBJ2-7; weak D call: TRBD2 (6 bases). This TCR was recovered from a female donor with multiple sclerosis, enrolled in a pregnancy study. The sample in question was CD8+ T cells from peripheral blood mononuclear cells, obtained in the second trimester of pregnancy. The CDR3 protein is CASSLARGALYEQYF. CDR3 DNA: TGTGCCAGCAGCTTAGCCCGCGGGGCCCTCTACGAGCAGTACTTC.